This record covers a single TCR beta chain. The data stem from a study of blood T cell repertoires in COVID-19. Study-wide context: The analysed material was cDNA or gDNA that came from T cells, B-cell-depleted T cells, or PBMCs.

The germline V and J ends were trimmed by 7 bases and 4 bases, with 17 bases remaining between them. Germline V lookup: CDR1 SNHLY, CDR2 FYNNEI. The CDR3 loop spans 15 amino acids. The table came from immunoSEQ multiplex PCR; TCRdb's copy has only in-frame clones and leaves some out. The data hold some 200,000 clones, with 89% observed a single time. The source material was peripheral blood. This clonotype originated in a woman between 40 and 50 years old with acute or convalescent COVID-19. V gene TRBV2 combines with J gene TRBJ1-3, with D possibly being TRBD1 (6 bases). Here the CDR3 reads CASNSEGVGGNTIYF. CDR3 nucleotide sequence: TGTGCCAGCAATTCCGAGGGGGTCGGCGGAAACACCATATATTTT.